This is a list of T cell receptor beta chains from one sample in a study of tumour-infiltrating T cells in Burkitt lymphoma. Measured with immunoSEQ multiplex PCR; TCRdb has only the in-frame clones, and not every one. The table shows 5,000 or so clones, with about a tenth occurring only once. Sequencing was performed on tumor tissue. These TCRs come from a human donor with diffuse large B-cell lymphoma. The CDR3 runs from the conserved cysteine through the conserved F or W. D genes are given only for firm matches. Clone size is not always given. Where it is, it says once, few, many or a class for expanded clones.

TRBV5-6,NA,few,TRBJ2-7,TGTGCCAGCAGCACCAATTACGAGCAGTACTTC,CASSTNYEQYF
TRBV10-3,NA,NA,TRBJ2-5,TGTGCCATCAGTAGATCCGGGTCACCCCGGGGTTGGACCCAGTACTTC,CAISRSGSPRGWTQYF
TRBV27,NA,NA,TRBJ2-1,TGTGCCAGCAGTTTCGGCTTTTACAATGAGCAGTTCTTC,CASSFGFYNEQFF
TRBV7-9,NA,few,TRBJ2-2,TGTGCCAGCAGCCCGGGGGACGCGAACACCGGGGAGCTGTTTTTT,CASSPGDANTGELFF
TRBV7-8,TRBD1,NA,TRBJ1-6,TGTGCCAGCAGCCAGGACAGGGGCTCTCTTTTGTCACCCCTCCACTTT,CASSQDRGSLLSPLHF
TRBV2,NA,NA,TRBJ2-7,TGTGCCAGCAGGCAGAAAGACTACGAGCAGTACTTC,CASRQKDYEQYF
TRBV6-6,NA,once,TRBJ2-7,TGTGCCAGCAGTTCCCAGACTGCATACGAGCAGTACTTC,CASSSQTAYEQYF
TRBV7-2,TRBD1,few,TRBJ1-1,TGTGCCAGCAGCTATCTTGGGACAGAGAACACTGAAGCTTTCTTT,CASSYLGTENTEAFF
TRBV19,NA,few,TRBJ1-1,TGTGCCAGCGCACCCCAGGGGTTCAGCACTGAAGCTTTCTTT,CASAPQGFSTEAFF
TRBV6-5,NA,few,TRBJ1-1,TGTGCCAGCAGCGAAAACACTGAAGCTTTCTTT,CASSENTEAFF
TRBV21-1,NA,NA,TRBJ2-2,TGTGCCAGCAGCAAAGGAGGCGCCCAGTTCTCCACCGGGGAGCTGTTTTTT,CASSKGGAQFSTGELFF
TRBV28,NA,NA,TRBJ1-5,TGTGCCAGCAGTTTCTACATGAGAGGCAATCAGCCCCAGCATTTT,CASSFYMRGNQPQHF
TRBV5-4,TRBD1,NA,TRBJ1-4,TGTGCCAGCAGCTTGGGAGGGGGCGGTGAAAAACTGTTTTTT,CASSLGGGGEKLFF
TRBV6-5,NA,few,TRBJ2-5,TGTGCCAGCAGTTACTCAGGCCAAAAGGGGGAGACCCAGTACTTC,CASSYSGQKGETQYF
TRBV18,NA,NA,TRBJ1-1,TGTGCCAGCTCACAGGGACGGAACACTGAAGCTTTCTTT,CASSQGRNTEAFF
TRBV18,NA,few,TRBJ1-3,TGTGCCAGCTCACCATCGTTGGAGGGTTATGGAAACACCATATATTTT,CASSPSLEGYGNTIYF
TRBV10-3,NA,NA,TRBJ1-3,TGTGCCATCAGTGGGCAGCCTGGAAACACCATATATTTT,CAISGQPGNTIYF
TRBV5-5,TRBD2,NA,TRBJ2-7,TGTGCCAGCAGCTTTGGGGGGGCCTACGAGCAGTACTTC,CASSFGGAYEQYF
TRBV4-2,NA,NA,TRBJ1-1,TGTGCCAGCAGTGTAGAGAACACTGAAGCTTTCTTT,CASSVENTEAFF
TRBV5-6,NA,few,TRBJ1-2,TGTGCCAGCAGCCCTAGGGAGGCCGTCGGCTACACCTTC,CASSPREAVGYTF
TRBV6-5,NA,NA,TRBJ1-3,TGTGCCAGCAGACCCGTCGGGACAGGAAACACCATATATTTT,CASRPVGTGNTIYF
TRBV5-1,NA,NA,TRBJ1-2,TGCGCCAGCAGCCCCGGTGGCCTCCTCGGTAACTATGGCTACACCTTC,CASSPGGLLGNYGYTF
TRBV5-1,NA,NA,TRBJ1-1,TGCGCCAACAGCTTGGGTCAGAGGTCTGAAGCTTTCTTT,CANSLGQRSEAFF
TRBV7-9,TRBD2,few,TRBJ2-7,TGTGCCAGCAGCCCTTTCGGCGGGGGGGCGGAAGAGCAGTACTTC,CASSPFGGGAEEQYF
TRBV20-1,NA,few,TRBJ2-7,TGCAGCGCGCCTCGGGGCTACGAGCAGTACTTC,CSAPRGYEQYF
TRBV28,NA,NA,TRBJ1-5,TGTGCCAGCAGTTTAACAACCTCGAATCTGCCCCAGCATTTT,CASSLTTSNLPQHF
TRBV4-1,NA,NA,TRBJ1-6,TGCGCCAGCAGTCCCAGGCCAAGCTCCTATAATTCACCCCTCCACTTT,CASSPRPSSYNSPLHF
TRBV2,TRBD1,NA,TRBJ1-1,TGTGCCATCCGGGACAGGGCAAACACTGAAGCTTTCTTT,CAIRDRANTEAFF
TRBV5-4,NA,NA,TRBJ1-6,TGTGCCAGCAGTTCACCGGGGTCTAATTCACCCCTCCACTTT,CASSSPGSNSPLHF
TRBV30,NA,few,TRBJ1-1,TGTGCCTGGAGCCAACAGGGTTGGACTGAAGCTTTCTTT,CAWSQQGWTEAFF
TRBV5-1,NA,few,TRBJ2-7,TGCGCCAGCAGCTTGGGAGGGGGGCTTGAGCAGTACTTC,CASSLGGGLEQYF
TRBV10-3,TRBD2,NA,TRBJ2-3,TGTGCCATCACTGAGCGGGGCTTCACAGATACGCAGTATTTT,CAITERGFTDTQYF
TRBV6-5,NA,few,TRBJ1-2,TGTGCCAGCAGAGACCCCGTCCGACAGGCGGGAGGCTACACCTTC,CASRDPVRQAGGYTF
TRBV5-6,NA,few,TRBJ2-3,TGTGCCAGCAGCCCATTTCCGTCAGATACGCAGTATTTT,CASSPFPSDTQYF
TRBV7-9,NA,few,TRBJ2-2,TGTGCCAGCAGCTTAACAATGGGGCAATACACCGGGGAGCTGTTTTTT,CASSLTMGQYTGELFF
TRBV7-9,NA,few,TRBJ1-4,TGTGCCAGCAGCGAACCCCAGGGGAATAGGGAAAAACTGTTTTTT,CASSEPQGNREKLFF
TRBV5-1,TRBD1,NA,TRBJ1-1,TGCGCCAGCAGCTCCCAAGGGGGCTCGGGGAACACTGAAGCTTTCTTT,CASSSQGGSGNTEAFF
TRBV18,TRBD2,few,TRBJ2-3,TGTGCCAGCTCACCACCGGGAACTAGCGGGGGGGCAGATACGCAGTATTTT,CASSPPGTSGGADTQYF
TRBV4-3,TRBD1,NA,TRBJ1-5,TGCGCCAGCAGCCGGGACAGGCGGGGCAATCAGCCCCAGCATTTT,CASSRDRRGNQPQHF
TRBV11-3,NA,NA,TRBJ2-3,TGTGCCAGCAGCTTAGCCCCAGCAGATACGCAGTATTTT,CASSLAPADTQYF
TRBV10-3,NA,few,TRBJ1-2,TGTGCCATCAGCGAGACAAGGGGGTACTATGGCTACACCTTC,CAISETRGYYGYTF
TRBV2,NA,few,TRBJ1-1,TGTGCCAGCAGTTACAGGGAAGGGAGCACTGAAGCTTTCTTT,CASSYREGSTEAFF
TRBV29-1,NA,NA,TRBJ1-5,TGCAGCGTTGTGGAGGGCTTCAATCAGCCCCAGCATTTT,CSVVEGFNQPQHF
TRBV6-4,TRBD2,NA,TRBJ2-5,TGTGCCAGCAGTTTGACTAGCGGGGGCCAAGAGACCCAGTACTTC,CASSLTSGGQETQYF
TRBV18,TRBD1,NA,TRBJ2-6,TGTGCCAGCTCACCCGACAGGGTATCTGGGGCCAACGTCCTGACTTTC,CASSPDRVSGANVLTF
TRBV28,NA,NA,TRBJ1-4,TGTGCCAGCAGTTTAAGGGTTGCTATGGGACGCCTACGGACTAATGAAAAACTGTTTTTT,CASSLRVAMGRLRTNEKLFF
TRBV7-9,NA,few,TRBJ2-3,TGTGCCAGCAGCCGAGCGGGACAGCTAACAGATACGCAGTATTTT,CASSRAGQLTDTQYF
TRBV7-6,NA,NA,TRBJ1-1,TGTGCCAGCAGCTTGGCAGGGACGAACACTGAAGCTTTCTTT,CASSLAGTNTEAFF
TRBV6-5,NA,few,TRBJ2-3,TGTGCCAGCAGTTACGGGAGGGGGGCAGATACGCAGTATTTT,CASSYGRGADTQYF
TRBV27,NA,NA,TRBJ1-4,TGTGCCAGCAGTTTAGGGCAGGGTAGAGAAAAACTGTTTTTT,CASSLGQGREKLFF
TRBV14,NA,NA,TRBJ1-6,TGTGCCAGCAGCCAAGTGGATTCACCCCTCCACTTT,CASSQVDSPLHF
TRBV7-9,NA,NA,TRBJ2-5,TGTGCCAGCAGCATCGAGTTACGGGGAACCCAGTACTTC,CASSIELRGTQYF
TRBV5-5,NA,few,TRBJ2-7,TGTGCCAGCTGGGGTATAGGGAACGAGCAGTACTTC,CASWGIGNEQYF